A selection of T cell receptor beta chains follows, all from one sample in a study of shared clonotypes between healthy human individuals. Clones were sequenced by immunoSEQ multiplex PCR, and TCRdb holds only the in-frame ones, with some missing. The sample lists over a million clones, 70% to 80% seen once, with 0.5% to 0.65% in the top ten. Material for sequencing was memory CD4+ T cells from PBMCs. These receptors were collected from a man in his late teens or twenties in good health. Some clones in this sample may be carry-over from other donors' samples. Each CDR3 is given with its conserved first and last residue. The D gene is left open where the match is weak. The size of a clone is reported for some rows only, either as once, few or many, or as a class for expanded clones.

TRBJ2-1 | . | TRBV18 | TRBD2 | CASSPSGLARYNEQFF | TGTGCCAGCTCACCGTCGGGACTAGCGCGATACAATGAGCAGTTCTTC
TRBJ1-2 | . | TRBV18 | . | CASSPAQLYGYTF | TGTGCCAGCTCACCGGCACAGCTCTATGGCTACACCTTC
TRBJ2-7 | few | TRBV5-1 | . | CASSLTGTYEQYF | TGCGCCAGCAGCTTGACGGGGACCTACGAGCAGTACTTC
TRBJ1-5 | . | TRBV5-1 | . | CASSVRGGGQPQHF | TGCGCCAGCAGCGTTCGGGGAGGGGGTCAGCCCCAGCATTTT
TRBJ1-1 | . | TRBV6-5 | TRBD1 | CASSSTGGTEAFF | TGTGCCAGCAGCTCCACAGGGGGCACTGAAGCTTTCTTT
TRBJ1-2 | . | TRBV2 | . | CASTQGTAQAGGYTF | TGTGCCAGCACTCAGGGGACGGCGCAAGCAGGTGGCTACACCTTC
TRBJ2-7 | . | TRBV7-2 | TRBD1 | CASSWGTGSYEQYF | TGTGCCAGCAGCTGGGGGACAGGCTCCTACGAGCAGTACTTC
TRBJ1-2 | . | TRBV28 | . | CASSWDNYGYTF | TGTGCCAGCTCATGGGACAACTATGGCTACACCTTC
TRBJ1-2 | . | TRBV6-1 | . | CASSDPGVYGYTF | TGTGCCAGCAGTGATCCGGGCGTCTATGGCTACACCTTC
TRBJ2-3 | few | TRBV29-1 | . | CSVDSANTDTQYF | TGCAGCGTTGATAGCGCGAACACAGATACGCAGTATTTT
TRBJ2-3 | . | TRBV4-1 | . | CASSPHGLGTDTQYF | TGCGCCAGCAGCCCGCACGGGTTAGGCACAGATACGCAGTATTTT
TRBJ1-2 | . | TRBV5-6 | . | CASSPGTTYGYTF | TGTGCCAGCAGCCCGGGGACAACTTATGGCTACACCTTC
TRBJ2-3 | . | TRBV29-1 | . | CSLSGTTDTQYF | TGCAGCCTGTCGGGGACGACAGATACGCAGTATTTT
TRBJ1-4 | . | TRBV6-1 | . | CASSVDIEEKLFF | TGTGCCAGCAGTGTGGACATCGAGGAAAAACTGTTTTTT
TRBJ1-2 | . | TRBV2 | . | CASSETAGTNYGYTF | TGTGCCAGCAGTGAAACGGCAGGAACGAACTATGGCTACACCTTC
TRBJ1-5 | once | TRBV4-2 | . | CASSQESGGSKHF | TGTGCCAGCAGCCAAGAGAGCGGGGGGTCTAAGCATTTT
TRBJ2-3 | . | TRBV30 | . | CAWSPSVLSRQYF | TGTGCCTGGAGCCCAAGTGTACTATCACGGCAGTATTTT
TRBJ1-3 | few | TRBV30 | . | CAWSVAGGRNSGNTIYF | TGTGCCTGGAGTGTAGCGGGTGGTCGTAACTCTGGAAACACCATATATTTT
TRBJ2-2 | . | TRBV7-9 | TRBD2 | CATRGWTSPTANTGELFF | TGTGCCACGAGGGGGTGGACTAGCCCTACCGCGAACACCGGGGAGCTGTTTTTT
TRBJ2-6 | few | TRBV4-1 | . | CASSLETASSGANVLTF | TGCGCCAGCAGCCTCGAGACAGCTAGCTCTGGGGCCAACGTCCTGACTTTC